Listed here are 30 T cell receptor beta chains from one sample, sequenced in a study of Graves' ophthalmopathy and Graves' hyperthyroidism. TCR beta CDR3 regions were amplified from RNA transcripts. First-round RT-PCR employed HTBI primers, with a second-round multiplex PCR after it. TCRdb recomputed calls from the multiplex PCR reads with MiXCR, one row per CDR3 protein. The sample lists roughly 500,000 distinct CDR3 sequences, approximately 14% occurring once. Material: blood. Source of these receptors: a woman between 25 and 40 years old with Graves' ophthalmopathy.

This clonotype was counted many times. The chain combines TRBV6-5 with TRBJ1-1; D call uncertain. The CDR3 runs 12 residues. The germline V and J ends were trimmed by 8 bases and 1 base, with 8 bases remaining between them. The germline V gene has CDR1 MNHEY and CDR2 SVGAGI. The CDR3 nucleotides are TGTGCCAGCGGCCACGCGAACACTGAAGCTTTCTTT. It yields the protein CASGHANTEAFF.

This clonotype appeared a few times. The chain is built from TRBV6-1 and TRBJ1-6; D gene unclear. The ends were cut back, 4 bases at V and 7 bases at J, with 11 bases in the middle. The germline V gene has CDR1 MNHNS and CDR2 SASEGT. This CDR3 is 14 amino acids long. CDR3 sequence: CASSGPERNSPLHF. As DNA, the CDR3 is TGTGCCAGCAGTGGACCCGAAAGAAATTCACCCCTCCACTTT.

This clonotype was seen at least ten times. The chain combines TRBV10-2 with TRBJ1-1; the D gene is possibly TRBD1 (5 bases). The CDR3 sequence is 16 residues long. The V and J ends lost 2 bases and 1 base respectively, with 14 bases between them. Germline CDR1 reads WSHSY; CDR2 reads SAAADI. CDR3 bases: TGCGCCAGCAGTGAGAGGGAGACAGTAAAGAACACTGAAGCTTTCTTT. Translation gives CASSERETVKNTEAFF.

This clonotype appeared many times. V is TRBV28 and J is TRBJ1-5; a weak D match, TRBD1 (5 bases). Per the germline V gene, CDR1 is MDHEN and CDR2 is SYDVKM. The germline V and J ends were trimmed by 3 bases and 2 bases, with 8 bases remaining between them. The length of the CDR3 is 14 residues. The CDR3 DNA reads TGTGCCAGCAGTTTTAGAGGGGGCAATCAGCCCCAGCATTTT. Protein: CASSFRGGNQPQHF.

In this sample, this clonotype turned up many times. The chain has TRBV20-1 and TRBJ1-1; 8 bases are a match to TRBD1. Trimming cost V 2 bases and J 4 bases; bases outside gene matches: 9. CDR3 length: 15 amino acids. Looked up from germline, CDR1 is DFQATT and CDR2 is SNEGSKA (reference sequence). The CDR3 loop is CSARLDRAFITEAFF. CDR3 in DNA: TGCAGTGCTAGACTGGACAGGGCTTTTATCACTGAAGCTTTCTTT.

This clonotype was observed a handful of times. V gene TRBV12-3 or TRBV12-4 combines with J gene TRBJ2-4; 8 nucleotides align to TRBD1. V dropped 2 bases and J dropped 9; count of bases not matched to a gene: 9. The CDR3 consists of 15 residues. CDR3 in amino acids: CASSLYRTGRTIQYF. For the CDR3, the DNA is TGTGCCAGCAGTTTATACCGGACAGGGAGGACCATTCAGTACTTC.

This clonotype was recorded a few times. CDR3 residues: CAWRTTTTGGGQYF. The CDR3 coding sequence is TGTGCCTGGAGAACCACCACGACAGGGGGCGGGCAGTACTTC. The chain links TRBV30 to TRBJ2-7; 10 bases are a match to TRBD1. With 3 bases clipped from V and 9 bases from J, the junction kept 11 bases outside the gene matches. CDR1 is GTSNPN and CDR2 is SVGIG in the germline V gene (reference sequence). There are 14 residues in the CDR3.

This clonotype was seen many times. The J gene is TRBJ1-1, the V gene TRBV6-1; TRBD1 aligns across 11 bases. V gave up 5 bases and J gave up 5 bases; unmatched junction bases: 13. In germline, CDR1 is MNHNS, CDR2 SASEGT. The CDR3 spans 17 residues. The CDR3 sequence: CASSRRDRGIWGTEAFF. The CDR3 DNA sequence: TGTGCCAGCAGTCGCCGGGACAGGGGGATCTGGGGAACTGAAGCTTTCTTT.

This clonotype was detected many times. The chain combines TRBV12-5 with TRBJ1-2; D might be TRBD1 (6 bases). V lost 5 bases, J lost 6 bases, and 13 bases lay in between. CDR1 is LGHNT and CDR2 is FRNRAP in the germline V gene. The CDR3 is 13 residues long. CDR3 nucleotides: TGTGCTAGTGGTCCTCAGGGGCCAAATGGCTACACCTTC. Its protein product is CASGPQGPNGYTF.

This clonotype was observed at least ten times. J is TRBJ1-2 and V is TRBV7-2; D remains unclear. Trimming removed 6 bases at V and 7 bases at J, with 18 bases between. Germline lookup yields CDR1 SGHTA and CDR2 FQGNSA. CDR3 length: 14 residues. The CDR3 DNA is TGTGCCAGCAGTACGGCGTCGGGTTTCGGTGGCTACACCTTC. This translates into CASSTASGFGGYTF.

J is TRBJ1-5 and V is TRBV4-1, with TRBD1 identical over 7 bases. V was clipped by 4 bases and J by 9 bases; unmatched bases: 21. Germline CDR1 and CDR2: MGHRA and YSYEKL. The CDR3 has 18 residues. CDR3 in DNA: TGCGCCAGCAGCCCCCGGGTGTCCGGGACAGCCCAACCCCCGCCCCAGCATTTT. Its protein product is CASSPRVSGTAQPPPQHF.

This clonotype was picked up many times. One end of the junction varies from germline; a read error may be responsible. The chain carries TRBV28 and TRBJ2-6, with a tentative D call TRBD1 (5 bases). The germline V gene has CDR1 MDHEN and CDR2 SYDVKM. This CDR3 comprises 15 residues. CDR3 sequence: CASSFWGSEANVLTF. CDR3 DNA sequence: TGTGCCAGCAGTTTTTGGGGCTCTGAGGCCAACGTCCTGACTTTC.

This clonotype was detected ten times or more. The chain carries TRBV6-1 and TRBJ1-6; D possibly corresponds to TRBD1 (5 bases). The germline gives CDR1 MNHNS, CDR2 SASEGT. Trimming cost V 3 bases and J 5 bases, with 14 bases left between them. CDR3 length equals 16 residues. The chain's CDR3 is CASSDTGSPNNSPLHF. The DNA for the CDR3 is TGTGCCAGCAGTGATACAGGTTCCCCCAATAATTCACCCCTCCACTTT.

Note on this clonotype: This may come from a read error, since a much larger clone is one base off. The rearrangement links TRBV28 to TRBJ2-2; TRBD2 is a possible D gene (5 bases). CDR1 MDHEN and CDR2 SYDVKM come from the germline V gene. CDR3 size: 13 residues. The CDR3 loop reads CPSSLTGTGELFF. The CDR3 DNA sequence: TGTCCCAGCAGTTTAACGGGGACCGGGGAGCTGTTTTTT.

The gene calls are TRBV6-2 or TRBV6-3 and TRBJ2-5, with 7 nucleotides matching TRBD1. The V segment lost 2 bases and the J segment 3 bases; nucleotides outside the gene matches: 3. CDR3 size: 14 residues. The V gene's germline CDR1 is MNHEY and CDR2 SVGEGT. CDR3 in amino acids: CASSYPQGEETQYF. The CDR3 region has the DNA TGTGCCAGCAGTTACCCTCAGGGGGAAGAGACCCAGTACTTC.

The table lists this clonotype with a count of one. This may stem from a read error, because a much larger clone lies one nucleotide away. The V and J genes are TRBV27 and TRBJ1-2; no clear D gene. Germline CDR1 reads MNHEY; CDR2 reads SMNVEV (reference sequence). This CDR3 spans 12 amino acids. CDR3 in DNA: TGTGCCAGCAGTTTATCCGGGTTCGACTACAGCTTC. Its protein product is CASSLSGFDYSF.

This clonotype was seen many times. The chain joins TRBV28 to TRBJ1-1; D ambiguous. CDR1 and CDR2 from the germline V gene are MDHEN and SYDVKM. Trimming took 4 bases from V and 1 from J, leaving 16 bases between them. CDR3 length: 16 residues. CDR3: CASSSEVISQNTEAFF. The CDR3 DNA follows: TGTGCCAGCAGTTCCGAAGTAATAAGCCAGAACACTGAAGCTTTCTTT. Full variable domain (remainder filled in from reference TRBV28 and TRBJ1-1): DVKVTQSSRYLVKRTGEKVFLECVQDMDHENMFWYRQDPGLGLRLIYFSYDVKMKEKGDIPEGYSVSREKKERFSLILESASTNQTSMYLCASSSEVISQNTEAFFGQGTRLTVV.

The rearrangement links TRBV7-9 to TRBJ2-7; 9 nucleotides line up with TRBD1. V lost 5 bases and J lost 6; bases outside the gene matches: 8. The CDR3 is made up of 14 amino acids. Germline loops: CDR1 SEHNR, CDR2 FQNEAQ (reference sequence). The CDR3 coding sequence is TGTGCCAGCAGCCAGGACAGGGGAAAAGGCGAGCAGTACTTC. This sequence encodes CASSQDRGKGEQYF. Full variable domain (outside the CDR3, taken from reference TRBV7-9 and TRBJ2-7): DTGVSQNPRHKITKRGQNVTFRCDPISEHNRLYWYRQTLGQGPEFLTYFQNEAQLEKSRLLSDRFSAERPKGSFSTLEIQRTEQGDSAMYLCASSQDRGKGEQYFGPGTRLTVT.

This clonotype was observed at least ten times. V and J are TRBV6-5 and TRBJ2-5; D may be TRBD2 (5 bases). Trimming took off 6 bases at V and 5 bases at J, with 13 bases between the two ends. CDR3 size: 13 residues. Germline CDR1 and CDR2: MNHEY and SVGAGI. The CDR3 sequence is CASSLSGEETQYF. The CDR3 DNA reads as TGTGCCAGCAGCCTATCTGGGGAGGAGACCCAGTACTTC.

At least ten counts were recorded for this clonotype. The chain combines TRBV6-2 or TRBV6-3 with TRBJ2-5, with 9 bases fitting TRBD2. The CDR3 is 16 residues long. Germline CDR1 is MNHEY and CDR2 is SVGEGT. Losses at the gene ends were 4 bases for V and 2 bases for J; bases not matched to a gene: 8. This CDR3 reads CASSLPSGTYQETQYF. CDR3 bases: TGTGCCAGCAGTTTACCTAGCGGGACCTATCAAGAGACCCAGTACTTC.

This clonotype was counted many times. This rearrangement joins TRBV29-1 to TRBJ1-2; 8 bases map to TRBD1. The CDR3 totals 13 residues. CDR1 and CDR2 (germline): SQVTM, ANQGSEA. With 4 bases clipped from V and 8 bases from J, the junction kept 9 bases outside the gene matches. This chain's CDR3 is CSVAGGQGTGYTF. CDR3 DNA sequence: TGCAGCGTTGCGGGAGGACAGGGTACAGGCTACACCTTC.

This clonotype was detected many times. The chain has TRBV7-8 and TRBJ1-5; D might be TRBD1 (5 bases). There are 15 residues in the CDR3. Germline assignment: CDR1 SGHVS and CDR2 FQNEAQ. V lost 6 bases and J lost 0, with 12 bases in between. The CDR3 nucleotides are TGTGCCAGCAGTATAGGACACTATAGCAATCAGCCCCAGCATTTT. Its translation: CASSIGHYSNQPQHF. Supplemented by reference TRBV7-8 and TRBJ1-5, the full variable domain reads GAGVSQSPRYKVAKRGQDVALRCDPISGHVSLFWYQQALGQGPEFLTYFQNEAQLDKSGLPSDRFFAERPEGSVSTLKIQRTQQEDSAVYLCASSIGHYSNQPQHFGDGTRLSIL.

This clonotype was observed at least ten times. CDR3 loop: CASSFDRSYEQYF. CDR3 coding DNA: TGTGCCAGCAGTTTCGACAGGTCCTACGAGCAGTACTTC. This chain joins TRBV27 and TRBJ2-7, with D possibly TRBD1 on 6 matching bases. The V gene's germline CDR1 is MNHEY and CDR2 SMNVEV (reference sequence). V lost 3 bases, J lost 1 base, and 7 bases lay in between. The CDR3 is made up of 13 amino acids.

This clonotype showed up many times. V usage is TRBV10-3 and J usage is TRBJ1-2; a weak D match, TRBD1 (5 bases). V lost 8 bases, J lost 4 bases, and 17 bases lay in between. The CDR3 runs to 14 residues. Per the germline V gene, CDR1 is ENHRY and CDR2 is SYGVKD. The CDR3 DNA sequence: TGTGCCATCTCCGGGTGGGCGCAGGGCTATGGCTACACCTTC. It is translated as CAISGWAQGYGYTF.

This clonotype appeared a few times. This chain links TRBV12-3 or TRBV12-4 with TRBJ2-4; D is ambiguous. Between the trimmed V and J ends, which lost 4 bases and 6 bases, there was a span of 7 bases. CDR3 length: 12 residues. The CDR3, as DNA: TGTGCCAGCAGTTCTCCCCCAAACATTCAGTACTTC. Residues: CASSSPPNIQYF.

The table lists this clonotype with a few counts. This chain links TRBV6-4 with TRBJ2-2; 15 bases match TRBD2. This CDR3 comprises 17 residues. Per germline, CDR1 MRHNA and CDR2 SNTAGT. The V segment lost 5 bases and the J segment 6 bases; nucleotides outside the gene matches: 7. The CDR3 sequence is CASSNPGLAGGSGELFF. The CDR3 DNA reads TGTGCCAGCAGTAACCCGGGACTAGCGGGAGGTTCCGGGGAGCTGTTTTTT.

This clonotype was observed many times. The chain links TRBV19 to TRBJ2-7; tentatively, D is TRBD1 (6 bases). From germline, CDR1 is LNHDA and CDR2 SQIVND (reference sequence). The CDR3 has 14 residues. With 4 bases removed from V and 2 bases from J, the gap between germline ends came to 12 bases. The CDR3 loop is CASSKTAGAYEQYF. The CDR3 coding sequence is TGTGCCAGTAGTAAAACGGCAGGGGCCTACGAGCAGTACTTC. Variable domain in full (rest from reference TRBV19 and TRBJ2-7): DGGITQSPKYLFRKEGQNVTLSCEQNLNHDAMYWYRQDPGQGLRLIYYSQIVNDFQKGDIAEGYSVSREKKESFPLTVTSAQKNPTAFYLCASSKTAGAYEQYFGPGTRLTVT.

This clonotype was detected a few times. The CDR3 nucleotides are TGTGCCACCCGGACAGGGGTCACCGGGGAGCTGTTTTTT. Translated: CATRTGVTGELFF. The gene calls are TRBV12-3 or TRBV12-4 and TRBJ2-2; 9 positions match TRBD1. The CDR3 length is 13 residues. J was trimmed by 4 bases and V by 10 bases; bases with no gene match: 4.

This clonotype showed up many times. The chain links TRBV5-1 to TRBJ2-2; possible D gene TRBD2, 6 bases. In germline, CDR1 is SGHRS, CDR2 YFSETQ. CDR3 length equals 16 residues. V lost 1 base and J lost 4, with 14 bases in between. The CDR3 here is CASSLRSGGITGELFF. The CDR3 DNA is TGCGCCAGCAGCTTGAGGTCCGGGGGAATCACCGGGGAGCTGTTTTTT.

The chain links TRBV4-1 to TRBJ2-7; 10 nucleotides match TRBD2. This CDR3 is built from 17 residues. V shed 1 base and J 1 base; nucleotides not matched to a gene: 7. Germline CDR1 reads MGHRA; CDR2 reads YSYEKL. The CDR3 loop reads CASSQGRLAGMSYEQYF. The DNA of the CDR3 is TGCGCCAGCAGCCAAGGACGACTAGCGGGTATGTCCTACGAGCAGTACTTC.